The sample holds one count of the clone carrying this T cell receptor (beta chain). Its antigen is unidentified. The data are from a study of T cell responses to AZD1222 COVID-19 vaccine. The CDR3 contains 15 residues. With 5 bases clipped from V and 4 bases from J, the junction kept 9 bases outside the gene matches. The germline V gene encodes CDR1 LNHDA and CDR2 SQIVND (reference sequence). Repertoires were generated with immunoSEQ multiplex PCR, while TCRdb's copy carries only in-frame clones and drops some. The sample records 110,000 or so clones, 88% being singletons. Study-wide findings and caveats: Along spike, vaccine-associated CD4 TCRs were found throughout, with dominance at 160-218 and 743-854. A rise in Spike-specific TCR breadth and depth followed two AZD1222 doses. The donor cohort was predominantly white British with a female majority, and clonal diversity may have been underestimated.

Sample: peripheral blood, taken on day 0 of AZD1222 vaccination. The receptor's source is an adult in good health. V is TRBV19 and J is TRBJ2-7; TRBD1 matches at 9 bases. CDR3 sequence (DNA): TGTGCCAGTAGTTTTTCACCGGGACAGGGTTACGAGCAGTACTTC. Residues: CASSFSPGQGYEQYF.